The 12 T cell receptor beta chains given below trace back to one sample, sequenced in a study of blood T cell repertoires in COVID-19. The data were produced by immunoSEQ multiplex PCR, yet TCRdb's version contains in-frame clones alone and is incomplete. The sample contains some 250,000 clones, roughly 87% of which appear only once. The sequenced sample consisted of peripheral blood. These receptors were collected from a man between 60 and 75 years old who had recovered from COVID-19.

V is TRBV5-1 and J is TRBJ1-5, with D maybe TRBD1 (6 bases). The CDR3 sequence is 14 residues long. Germline lookup yields CDR1 SGHRS and CDR2 YFSETQ. V was clipped by 4 bases and J by 4 bases, with 12 bases between them. CDR3 bases: TGCGCCAGCAGCCCAACTCAGGGGAATCAGCCCCAGCATTTT. This codes for CASSPTQGNQPQHF.

The chain is built from TRBV4-1 and TRBJ1-4; 7 positions agree with TRBD1. J lost 8 bases, V lost 1 base, and 7 bases had no gene match. The germline gives CDR1 MGHRA, CDR2 YSYEKL. The CDR3 contains 15 residues. The chain's CDR3 is CASSQGQGKGEKLFF. Here the CDR3 DNA reads TGCGCCAGCAGCCAAGGACAGGGAAAGGGAGAAAAACTGTTTTTT.

The chain links TRBV6-5 to TRBJ2-3; 14 bases are a match to TRBD2. The CDR3 has 16 residues. With 4 bases clipped from V and 6 bases from J, the junction kept 6 bases outside the gene matches. Germline V gives CDR1 MNHEY, CDR2 SVGAGI. The CDR3 sequence is CASSFPTSGGDDTQYF. The CDR3 DNA follows: TGTGCCAGCAGTTTCCCGACTAGCGGGGGGGATGATACGCAGTATTTT.

The V gene is TRBV12-5, the J gene TRBJ2-2; D is perhaps TRBD1 (6 bases). Germline V CDR1 and CDR2: LGHNT, FRNRAP. This CDR3 comprises 16 residues. V gave up 6 bases and J gave up 3 bases, with 17 bases separating them. The DNA of the CDR3 is TGTGCTAGTGGCCCCTCCTCGGGACATTACACCGGGGAGCTGTTTTTT. It codes for CASGPSSGHYTGELFF.

This chain uses TRBV5-1 with TRBJ2-3; weak D call: TRBD2 (6 bases). The germline V gene has CDR1 SGHRS and CDR2 YFSETQ. V lost 4 bases and J 5 bases, leaving 14 bases between the germline ends. CDR3 length: 14 residues. The CDR3 DNA reads as TGCGCCAGCAGCCCGGAGGGTCGGGAAGATACGCAGTATTTT. Amino acid sequence: CASSPEGREDTQYF.

The V call is TRBV5-4, the J call TRBJ2-5, with D perhaps TRBD1 (6 bases). The V and J ends lost 5 bases and 1 base respectively, with 9 bases between them. Germline V lookup: CDR1 SGHNT, CDR2 YYREEE (reference sequence). The CDR3 has 13 amino acids. The CDR3 spells CASRQGTQETQYF. Written as DNA, the CDR3 is TGTGCCAGCAGGCAGGGGACCCAAGAGACCCAGTACTTC.

Comments on this clone: This sample includes further DNA sequences coding for the same CDR3. V is TRBV5-1 and J is TRBJ1-3; D uncertain. Germline-derived CDR1 and CDR2 are SGHRS and YFSETQ. V was cut by 2 bases and J by 1 base, with 7 bases left in between. The CDR3 is made up of 14 amino acids. The CDR3 DNA follows: TGCGCCAGCAGCTTTGGCGGATCTGGAAACACCATATATTTT. Protein product: CASSFGGSGNTIYF.

The gene calls are TRBV9 and TRBJ2-7, with a tentative D call TRBD2 (6 bases). The CDR3 loop spans 13 amino acids. V was pared by 7 bases and J by 2 bases, with 13 bases between. CDR1 and CDR2 from the germline V gene are SGDLS and YYNGEE. This chain's CDR3 is CASGRGPAYEQYF. The CDR3 DNA is TGTGCCAGCGGGCGGGGACCTGCCTACGAGCAGTACTTC.

The chain joins TRBV10-3 to TRBJ2-7; D may be TRBD1 (5 bases). Germline V gives CDR1 ENHRY, CDR2 SYGVKD. With 10 bases removed from V and 2 bases from J, the gap between germline ends came to 18 bases. The CDR3 has 14 residues. This CDR3 reads CASRLGQGPYEQYF. In DNA, the CDR3 is TGTGCCAGCCGACTGGGGCAGGGCCCCTACGAGCAGTACTTC.

The chain carries TRBV6-5 and TRBJ2-2, with D possibly matching TRBD2 (6 bases). CDR1 is MNHEY and CDR2 is SVGAGI in the germline V gene. V lost 7 bases and J lost 3, with 15 bases in between. The CDR3 length is 15 residues. CDR3 protein: CASKSLGSDTGELFF. The CDR3 nucleotides are TGTGCCAGCAAGTCCCTCGGGAGCGACACCGGGGAGCTGTTTTTT.

This chain uses TRBV19 with TRBJ1-5, with D hard to call. This CDR3 has 14 amino acids. Germline-derived CDR1 and CDR2 are LNHDA and SQIVND (reference sequence). V lost 4 bases, J lost 2 bases, and 9 bases lay in between. CDR3 DNA: TGTGCCAGTAGTAAGGAGGCTGGCAATCAGCCCCAGCATTTT. Amino acid sequence: CASSKEAGNQPQHF.

This chain connects TRBV12-3 or TRBV12-4 to TRBJ2-1, with D unclear. The CDR3 is made up of 12 amino acids. V was clipped by 10 bases and J by 9 bases, with 16 bases between them. As DNA, the CDR3 is TGTGCCACCTCTAGAGGAAAGAGTGAGCAGTTCTTC. This encodes CATSRGKSEQFF.